This TCR beta chain was retrieved from a study of early stage breast cancer tumors. Only in-frame clones appear in the TCRdb table, and some are missing; sequencing was by immunoSEQ multiplex PCR. Of roughly 58,000 clones detected, just over 90% appear once; the ten largest clones hold 4% to 5.5%. The germline V gene has CDR1 SGHNT and CDR2 YYREEE (reference sequence). The V gene lost 3 bases and the J gene lost 4 bases, with 15 bases spanning the gap. The CDR3 totals 15 residues. V and J are TRBV5-4 and TRBJ2-3, with TRBD2 as a possible D gene (7 bases). The specimen was blood. This TCR was recovered from a person aged 65 to 79 with breast cancer. The chain's CDR3 is CASSYPGGLADTQYF. The CDR3 coding sequence is TGTGCCAGCAGCTACCCGGGGGGCCTGGCAGATACGCAGTATTTT.